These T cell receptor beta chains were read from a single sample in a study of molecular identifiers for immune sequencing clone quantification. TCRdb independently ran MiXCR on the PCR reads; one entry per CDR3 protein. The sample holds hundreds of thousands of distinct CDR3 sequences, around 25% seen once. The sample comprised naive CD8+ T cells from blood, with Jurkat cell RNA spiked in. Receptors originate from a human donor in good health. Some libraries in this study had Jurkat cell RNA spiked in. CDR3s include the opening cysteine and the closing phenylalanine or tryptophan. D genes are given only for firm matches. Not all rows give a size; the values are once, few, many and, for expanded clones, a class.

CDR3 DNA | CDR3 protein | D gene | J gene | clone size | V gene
TGTGCCAGCAGCTTATCGGGGCGGGGAGACACTGAAGCTTTCTTT | CASSLSGRGDTEAFF | - | TRBJ1-1 | few | TRBV5-3
TGCAGTGCACTTCTCCTTTTCCTCTCGACCACTGAAGCTTTCTTT | CSALLLFLSTTEAFF | - | TRBJ1-1 | - | TRBV20-1
TGTGCCAGCAGCGTAGATAGGGGAGTTACAGATACGCAGTATTTT | CASSVDRGVTDTQYF | - | TRBJ2-3 | - | TRBV9
TGTGCCAGTAGTGCCCCTAACTATTACAATGAGCAGTTCTTC | CASSAPNYYNEQFF | - | TRBJ2-1 | few | TRBV19
TGCAGTGCTCCCCTATGGGGGTCGGAGACCCAGTACTTC | CSAPLWGSETQYF | - | TRBJ2-5 | - | TRBV20-1
TGTGCCAGCAGTTCCCCGGACAGTGAGGGCTACACCTTC | CASSSPDSEGYTF | - | TRBJ1-2 | many | TRBV6-5
TGTACCAGCAGTTTAGGGCCAGCGGGACCCTACAATGAGCAGTTCTTC | CTSSLGPAGPYNEQFF | TRBD2 | TRBJ2-1 | - | TRBV27
TGCAGCGTGACGCAAGGGACTTACGAGCAGTACTTC | CSVTQGTYEQYF | - | TRBJ2-7 | many | TRBV29-1
TGCAGTGCTAGGGACAGTAGTTCGGTGGTCACGCAGTATTTT | CSARDSSSVVTQYF | - | TRBJ2-3 | many | TRBV20-1
TGCAGTGCTATCGGGGCCCACCCGTACAATGAGCAGTTCTTC | CSAIGAHPYNEQFF | - | TRBJ2-1 | few | TRBV20-1
TGTGCCACCAGTGATTTTGCGGCAGCCGGGGAGCTGTTTTTT | CATSDFAAAGELFF | - | TRBJ2-2 | few | TRBV24-1
TGCGCCAGCAGCTTGGTCCGCAATGAAAAACTGTTTTTT | CASSLVRNEKLFF | - | TRBJ1-4 | few | TRBV5-1
TGCAGTGCTCGACACAGGGGTGGCAATCAGCCCCAGCATTTT | CSARHRGGNQPQHF | TRBD1 | TRBJ1-5 | few | TRBV20-1
TGTGCCAGCAGCGCAGGACAGGGGGTTAGAACTAATGAAAAACTGTTTTTT | CASSAGQGVRTNEKLFF | TRBD1 | TRBJ1-4 | - | TRBV13
TGCGCCAGCAGCCCGGGGACAGGTTCCTACGAGCAGTACTTC | CASSPGTGSYEQYF | TRBD1 | TRBJ2-7 | many | TRBV4-3
TGTGCCAGCAGTTACAGGACAGGGTTCACCGGGGAGCTGTTTTTT | CASSYRTGFTGELFF | TRBD1 | TRBJ2-2 | - | TRBV6-5
TGCGCCAGCAGCCACGAGACAGGGCCCTATGGCTACACCTTC | CASSHETGPYGYTF | TRBD1 | TRBJ1-2 | few | TRBV4-1
TGTGCCAGCTCACCACAGGACGGAAAAGGAGATACGCAGTATTTT | CASSPQDGKGDTQYF | - | TRBJ2-3 | many | TRBV18
TGTGCCTGGAGTGCGGTGACAGGGTTGAACACTGAAGCTTTCTTT | CAWSAVTGLNTEAFF | TRBD1 | TRBJ1-1 | few | TRBV30
TGTGCTAGCAGCTTAGGGCCCAACTACGAGCAGTACTTC | CASSLGPNYEQYF | - | TRBJ2-7 | many | TRBV7-7
TGTGCCAGTACCTGGGACAGTCGCACAGATACGCAGTATTTT | CASTWDSRTDTQYF | TRBD1 | TRBJ2-3 | many | TRBV2
TGTGCCAGCAGCGAGATGGTAGCGGGAGGTAGTGAGCAGTTCTTC | CASSEMVAGGSEQFF | TRBD2 | TRBJ2-1 | - | TRBV7-3
TGCAGTGCTAGTTCGTTCGGCGAATCCTACGAGCAGTACTTC | CSASSFGESYEQYF | - | TRBJ2-7 | - | TRBV20-1
TGCAGTGCTAGAACTTCGTTCCAGCCCAACACCGGGGAGCTGTTTTTT | CSARTSFQPNTGELFF | - | TRBJ2-2 | many | TRBV20-1
TGCGCCAGCAGCCGGGTATCGGGGGCCGAGCAGTACTTC | CASSRVSGAEQYF | - | TRBJ2-7 | many | TRBV4-1
TGTGCCAGCAGTTTCCCCGCCCGCTCTGGGGCCAACGTCCTGGCTTTC | CASSFPARSGANVLAF | - | TRBJ2-6 | few | TRBV28
TGCGCCCGCCGCCAAGATCTGGGGCGCTGGTCCTACGCGCAGTACTTC | CARRQDLGRWSYAQYF | - | TRBJ2-7 | - | TRBV4-3
TGTGCCAGCAGCGCCCGTTCCGCTGGAGCTTTCTTT | CASSARSAGAFF | - | TRBJ1-1 | - | TRBV7-9
TGCGCCAGCAGGTGGGCAGAACACTACGAGCAGTACTTC | CASRWAEHYEQYF | - | TRBJ2-7 | - | TRBV10-2
TGTGCCTGGAGTGGCGGGTCTGAGCAGTTCTTC | CAWSGGSEQFF | - | TRBJ2-1 | many | TRBV30
TGCGCCAGCAGCCCCAGGACAGGGTCCAATCAGCCCCAGCATTTT | CASSPRTGSNQPQHF | TRBD1 | TRBJ1-5 | - | TRBV4-3
TGCAGTGCCCACGGACTAGCGGGATTAAGCTCCTACGAGCAGTACTTC | CSAHGLAGLSSYEQYF | TRBD2 | TRBJ2-7 | - | TRBV20-1
TGTGCCAGCAGCCACATGAGGGGGAAGCCTGAAGCTTTCTTT | CASSHMRGKPEAFF | - | TRBJ1-1 | many | TRBV7-8
TGTGCCAGCAGCTTCCTACGGAAAGAGACCCAGTACTTC | CASSFLRKETQYF | - | TRBJ2-5 | many | TRBV7-6
TGCAGCGTTGAGTGGCGGGGGGGCCGACTGTCAACTTACAATGAGCAGTTCTTC | CSVEWRGGRLSTYNEQFF | TRBD2 | TRBJ2-1 | - | TRBV29-1
TGCAGTGCTAGAGACAGCGGAAACACCATATATTTT | CSARDSGNTIYF | - | TRBJ1-3 | many | TRBV20-1
TGTGCCAGCAGGGACAGGGGCGGCGAGCAGTACTTC | CASRDRGGEQYF | TRBD1 | TRBJ2-7 | - | TRBV27
TGCGCCAGCAGCCAAGGACTAGCGGGGGCTGGGGAGACCCAGTACTTC | CASSQGLAGAGETQYF | TRBD2 | TRBJ2-5 | - | TRBV4-3
TGTGCCAGCAGCTTCGCTGGGTCTAATCAGCCCCAGCATTTT | CASSFAGSNQPQHF | - | TRBJ1-5 | many | TRBV7-2
TGTGCCTGGGAGACGCAAGCCGGCGGTGAAAAACTGTTTTTT | CAWETQAGGEKLFF | - | TRBJ1-4 | once | TRBV30
TGTGCCAGCAGTTTTAGACTAGCGGGGGAAGATGCGCAGTATTTT | CASSFRLAGEDAQYF | TRBD2 | TRBJ2-3 | - | TRBV27
TGTGCCAGCAGCCCCGATTCTGGTGAAGCTTTCTTT | CASSPDSGEAFF | - | TRBJ1-1 | few | TRBV7-9
TGTGCCAGCAGTCTACGGACAGGGGGATCGTACGGGCAGTACTTC | CASSLRTGGSYGQYF | TRBD1 | TRBJ2-7 | - | TRBV6-5
TGTGCCAGCAGCTTATCGGACTCGGGGGCGACAGATACGCAGTATTTT | CASSLSDSGATDTQYF | - | TRBJ2-3 | many | TRBV7-6
TGTGCCAGCAAATTTAGGGGGATTAACACTGAAGCTTTCTTT | CASKFRGINTEAFF | - | TRBJ1-1 | - | TRBV28